This T cell receptor (beta chain) was sequenced in a study of cytomegalovirus exposure and HLA in healthy donors. Germline lookup yields CDR1 MNHEY and CDR2 SMNVEV (reference sequence). Trimming left V 8 bases short and J 7 bases short, with 26 bases between. The CDR3 loop spans 16 amino acids. Primers included in the PCR were 60 Vbeta and 13 Jbeta primers. Sequenced by immunoSEQ multiplex PCR; TCRdb stores in-frame clones only, minus some. The sample records some 200,000 clones, more than 65% being singletons. This clone was seen just once. The specimen was PBMCs. The source of this sequence is a man aged 45-65 years in good health and CMV-seronegative. The chain recombines TRBV27 with TRBJ1-2; D possibly corresponds to TRBD1 (5 bases). The CDR3 bases are TGTGCCAGCCGCCCCTTGGAGGGGCGATACCCCAGTGGCTACACCTTC. Its translation: CASRPLEGRYPSGYTF.